One and the same sample provided the 28 T cell receptor beta chains below, sequenced in a study of CD8 T cells in Susac syndrome (dated by TCRdb to between 2018 and 2021). Libraries were prepared through the immunoSEQ multiplex PCR assay. RNA was extracted using the RNeasy kit, and roughly 0.5 to 1 ug of the RNA was reverse transcribed with random hexamers. TCRdb ran its own pipeline on the public reads, namely fastp trimming at Q25 and MiXCR clone calling, and kept in-frame beta chains. Rows are unified per CDR3 protein, each entry keeping the most common DNA and genes. The sample table contains roughly 200,000 distinct CDR3 sequences; only one count was recorded for around 95% of them. The top ten hold about 0.093% of the sample. Sequenced sample: CD4+ T cells from PBMCs. The receptors originated from a human donor with multiple sclerosis.

The CDR3 spells CASTHGEDTQYF. CDR3 bases: TGTGCCAGCACTCACGGCGAAGATACGCAGTATTTT. V and J are TRBV12-3 or TRBV12-4 and TRBJ2-3; D remains unclear. There are 12 residues in the CDR3. The ends were cut back, 7 bases at V and 5 bases at J, with 10 bases in the middle.

V usage is TRBV3-1 and J usage is TRBJ2-2; TRBD2 matches at 7 bases. The CDR3 consists of 14 residues. The V segment lost 3 bases and the J segment 7 bases; nucleotides outside the gene matches: 5. CDR1 LGHDT and CDR2 YNNKEL come from the germline V gene (reference sequence). CDR3 sequence: CASSQGRVNGELFF. The CDR3 DNA follows: TGTGCCAGCAGCCAGGGGAGGGTTAACGGGGAGCTGTTTTTT. Based on the CDR3 plus reference TRBV3-1 and TRBJ2-2, the full variable domain is DTAVSQTPKYLVTQMGNDKSIKCEQNLGHDTMYWYKQDSKKFLKIMFSYNNKELIINETVPNRFSPKSPDKAHLNLHINSLELGDSAVYFCASSQGRVNGELFFGEGSRLTVL.

The gene calls are TRBV5-4 and TRBJ2-1; TRBD2 matches 8 bases. Trimming took 4 bases from V and 10 from J; bases not matched to a gene: 7. The CDR3 extends over 13 amino acids. From germline, CDR1 is SGHNT and CDR2 YYREEE (reference sequence). The CDR3: CASSHSGEGEQFF. CDR3 nucleotides: TGTGCCAGCAGCCATAGCGGGGAGGGGGAGCAGTTCTTC.

CDR3 coding DNA: TGTGCCTGGAACGCAGAGACCTATGGCTACACCTTC. Encoded protein: CAWNAETYGYTF. This chain joins TRBV30 and TRBJ1-2; D is undetermined. There are 12 residues in the CDR3. V was cut by 4 bases and J by 4 bases, with 10 bases left in between. Germline CDR1 is GTSNPN and CDR2 is SVGIG (reference sequence).

A single count supports this clonotype. The rearrangement links TRBV5-1 to TRBJ2-2; the match to TRBD1 covers 7 bases. With V trimmed by 3 bases and J by 2 bases, 7 bases remained unmatched. This CDR3 comprises 16 residues. Germline CDR1 reads SGHRS; CDR2 reads YFSETQ. The CDR3 spells CASSSIGQANTGELFF. In nucleotides, the CDR3 is TGCGCCAGCAGCTCGATCGGACAGGCCAACACCGGGGAGCTGTTTTTT.

This chain connects TRBV3-1 to TRBJ2-1; 14 positions agree with TRBD2. Trimming removed 8 bases from V and 6 bases from J; junction bases left unmatched: 6. The CDR3 contains 15 residues. Germline V gene lookup returns CDR1 LGHDT and CDR2 YNNKEL (reference sequence). The CDR3 is CASVPGTSGGNEQFF. The CDR3 region has the DNA TGTGCCAGCGTACCCGGGACTAGCGGGGGCAATGAGCAGTTCTTC.

The gene calls are TRBV4-1 and TRBJ1-2; 9 bases are a match to TRBD1. This CDR3 is built from 18 residues. J gave up 1 base and V 1 base, and 10 bases lay outside the gene matches. CDR1 is MGHRA, CDR2 YSYEKL, per germline. The CDR3: CASSQGSYNRGLNYGYTF. DNA for the CDR3: TGCGCCAGCAGCCAAGGGAGTTATAACAGGGGGCTTAACTATGGCTACACCTTC.

The chain couples TRBV28 to TRBJ1-1, with 10 bases matching TRBD1. The length of the CDR3 is 15 residues. V dropped 6 bases and J dropped 5; count of bases not matched to a gene: 9. CDR1 MDHEN and CDR2 SYDVKM come from the germline V gene. The CDR3 sequence: CASSVSGQGGTEAFF. In nucleotides, the CDR3 is TGTGCCAGCAGCGTTAGCGGACAGGGGGGGACTGAAGCTTTCTTT. Combining the CDR3 with reference TRBV28 and TRBJ1-1 gives the whole variable domain DVKVTQSSRYLVKRTGEKVFLECVQDMDHENMFWYRQDPGLGLRLIYFSYDVKMKEKGDIPEGYSVSREKKERFSLILESASTNQTSMYLCASSVSGQGGTEAFFGQGTRLTVV.

The rearrangement joins TRBV7-9 to TRBJ1-6; TRBD1 matches 7 bases. This CDR3 spans 14 amino acids. The V segment lost 5 bases and the J segment 7 bases; nucleotides outside the gene matches: 5. Germline loops: CDR1 SEHNR, CDR2 FQNEAQ (reference sequence). The CDR3 loop reads CASSPPGQNSPLHF. CDR3 bases: TGTGCCAGCAGCCCACCGGGACAGAATTCACCCCTCCACTTT.

J is TRBJ2-7 and V is TRBV29-1; D may be TRBD2 (6 bases). Germline lookup yields CDR1 SQVTM and CDR2 ANQGSEA. The CDR3 has 13 amino acids. Trimming removed 6 bases at V and 6 bases at J, with 18 bases between. The DNA of the CDR3 is TGCAGCGTCCAAAGCGGGTCTGGGGGCGAGCAGTACTTC. Encoded protein: CSVQSGSGGEQYF.

The chain is built from TRBV20-1 and TRBJ2-3; D remains ambiguous. The germline V and J ends were trimmed by 1 base and 4 bases, with 9 bases remaining between them. Germline CDR1 and CDR2: DFQATT and SNEGSKA (reference sequence). The CDR3 totals 13 residues. The CDR3, as DNA: TGCAGTGCTAGAGTTGGGAACGCAGATACGCAGTATTTT. Protein sequence: CSARVGNADTQYF.

V and J are TRBV20-1 and TRBJ2-3; D remains ambiguous. The V end lost 6 bases, the J end lost 2 bases, and 12 bases lay between the germline ends. The CDR3 is made up of 13 amino acids. Germline lookup yields CDR1 DFQATT and CDR2 SNEGSKA (reference sequence). The CDR3: CSATITATDTQYF. The CDR3 DNA reads as TGCAGTGCCACCATTACCGCCACAGATACGCAGTATTTT.

This clonotype has just one count. The chain is built from TRBV9 and TRBJ2-4, with D uncertain. The germline V and J ends were trimmed by 4 bases and 8 bases, with 10 bases remaining between them. Germline loops: CDR1 SGDLS, CDR2 YYNGEE. The CDR3 length is 12 residues. The CDR3, as DNA: TGTGCCAGCAGCCGCCCGGGCGACATTCAGTACTTC. This encodes CASSRPGDIQYF.

The chain links TRBV20-1 to TRBJ1-2; D gene uncertain. The CDR3 has 11 residues. The germline V and J ends were trimmed by 3 bases and 6 bases, with 8 bases remaining between them. Germline CDR1 is DFQATT and CDR2 is SNEGSKA (reference sequence). The chain's CDR3 is CSASGQHGYTF. The CDR3 coding sequence is TGCAGTGCTAGCGGGCAGCATGGCTACACCTTC.

The gene calls are TRBV29-1 and TRBJ2-1, with D perhaps matching TRBD1 (5 bases). This CDR3 is 13 amino acids long. CDR1 SQVTM and CDR2 ANQGSEA come from the germline V gene. V lost 4 bases to trimming and J lost 4 bases, with 11 bases between them. The CDR3 bases are TGCAGCGTTGGTCCCTCAGGGTACAATGAGCAGTTCTTC. It codes for CSVGPSGYNEQFF.

The chain joins TRBV29-1 to TRBJ2-3; TRBD1 agrees at 8 bases. This CDR3 region has 13 residues. V lost 8 bases, J lost 5 bases, and 9 bases stayed unmatched. Looked up from germline, CDR1 is SQVTM and CDR2 is ANQGSEA. In nucleotides, the CDR3 is TGCAGCATCACAGGGGGGCACATAGATACGCAGTATTTT. It codes for CSITGGHIDTQYF.

The gene calls are TRBV7-8 and TRBJ2-7; 7 nucleotides align to TRBD1. CDR3 length equals 15 residues. The J segment lost 2 bases and the V segment lost 5 bases, leaving 9 bases of the junction unmatched. Germline CDR1 reads SGHVS; CDR2 reads FQNEAQ. CDR3 coding DNA: TGTGCCAGCAGCGCCAATCGGGACAGTCCCTACGAGCAGTACTTC. Translated, it gives CASSANRDSPYEQYF.

The chain carries TRBV25-1 and TRBJ2-7; TRBD1 matches at 10 bases. Germline values: CDR1 MGHDK, CDR2 SYGVNS. V was pared by 6 bases and J by 6 bases, with 5 bases of the junction left unmatched. CDR3 length: 13 residues. The CDR3 loop is CASRGQGISEQYF. In nucleotides, the CDR3 is TGTGCCAGCAGGGGACAGGGGATTAGCGAGCAGTACTTC.

The chain joins TRBV4-3 to TRBJ2-7; TRBD2 aligns across 9 bases. Trimming at V came to 0 bases and at J to 3 bases, leaving 6 bases not matched to a gene. Germline V gene sequence: CDR1 LGHNA, CDR2 YSLEER. There are 16 residues in the CDR3. Here the CDR3 reads CASSQDFSGGFYEQYF. The CDR3 DNA reads as TGCGCCAGCAGCCAAGATTTTAGCGGGGGATTCTACGAGCAGTACTTC.

For this clonotype: Germline is not matched at one junction end, which may reflect a read error. The chain links TRBV7-7 to TRBJ2-1; 13 positions match TRBD2. The CDR3 is made up of 16 amino acids. CDR1 is SSHAT and CDR2 is FNYEAQ in the germline V gene (reference sequence). CDR3 DNA sequence: TGTGCTAGCAGCTCTACTAGCGGGGGGGCTTTAGTTGAGCAGTTCTTC. Protein product: CASSSTSGGALVEQFF. The full variable domain, rest sourced from reference TRBV7-7 and TRBJ2-1, is GAGVSQSPRYKVTKRGQDVTLRCDPISSHATLYWYQQALGQGPEFLTYFNYEAQPDKSGLPSDRFSAERPEGSISTLTIQRTEQRDSAMYRCASSSTSGGALVEQFFGPGTRLTVL.

V gene TRBV9 combines with J gene TRBJ2-1; unclear D gene. CDR3 size: 14 residues. CDR1 SGDLS and CDR2 YYNGEE come from the germline V gene. V lost 1 base and J lost 0, with 5 bases in between. The CDR3 here is CASSVRSSYNEQFF. The CDR3 DNA follows: TGTGCCAGCAGCGTAAGAAGCTCCTACAATGAGCAGTTCTTC.

The chain employs TRBV6-2 or TRBV6-3 and TRBJ2-5; the D is unclear. CDR1 is MNHEY, CDR2 SVGEGT, per germline. This CDR3 has 14 residues. V lost 7 bases and J 2 bases, leaving 14 bases between the germline ends. The CDR3 DNA reads as TGTGCCAGCACGATTACGACTCCTCAAGAGACCCAGTACTTC. Translated, it gives CASTITTPQETQYF.

This CDR3 reads CASSQVALEETQYF. CDR3 nucleotide sequence: TGCGCCAGCAGCCAAGTGGCGCTCGAAGAGACCCAGTACTTC. The chain has TRBV4-1 and TRBJ2-5; D unresolved. V lost 1 base and J lost 3, with 9 bases in between. In germline, CDR1 is MGHRA, CDR2 YSYEKL. The CDR3 runs 14 residues.

The V call is TRBV10-3, the J call TRBJ2-1; D remains ambiguous. Trimming pared 3 bases from V and 0 bases from J, leaving 9 bases between. Per the germline V gene, CDR1 is ENHRY and CDR2 is SYGVKD. This CDR3 is built from 15 residues. CDR3 nucleotides: TGTGCCATCAGTGATACCCGAGGCTCCTACAATGAGCAGTTCTTC. Protein product: CAISDTRGSYNEQFF.

The chain carries TRBV29-1 and TRBJ1-2; D ambiguous. This CDR3 spans 11 amino acids. Trimming removed 4 bases at V and 7 bases at J, with 10 bases between. Germline CDR1 SQVTM, CDR2 ANQGSEA. CDR3 sequence reads: CSVAGEGGYTF. As DNA, the CDR3 is TGCAGCGTTGCTGGGGAGGGTGGCTACACCTTC.

The V and J genes are TRBV7-2 and TRBJ2-3; the D gene is possibly TRBD2 (5 bases). Germline V lookup: CDR1 SGHTA, CDR2 FQGNSA. Trimming left V 5 bases short and J 1 base short, with 10 bases between. This CDR3 contains 14 residues. The CDR3 sequence: CASSHGVGTDTQYF. The CDR3 nucleotides are TGTGCCAGCAGCCACGGGGTAGGCACAGATACGCAGTATTTT.

The rearrangement uses TRBV20-1 and TRBJ2-3; D unclear. CDR3 length equals 13 residues. Trimming cost V 0 bases and J 4 bases, with 8 bases left between them. From germline, CDR1 is DFQATT and CDR2 SNEGSKA (reference sequence). In nucleotides, the CDR3 is TGCAGTGCTAGAGACCGGGTTGCAGATACGCAGTATTTT. Its translation is CSARDRVADTQYF.

CDR3 protein: CASSPPPRGTFREQYF. CDR3 in DNA: TGTGCCAGCAGTCCACCCCCCAGGGGAACCTTCCGCGAGCAGTACTTC. The chain recombines TRBV28 with TRBJ2-7, with D perhaps matching TRBD1 (6 bases). The CDR3 contains 16 residues. V lost 5 bases, J lost 6 bases, and 23 bases lay in between. From germline, CDR1 is MDHEN and CDR2 SYDVKM.